The 17 T cell receptor beta chains presented below share a single source sample, sequenced in a study of cytomegalovirus exposure and HLA in healthy donors. The PCR used 60 Vbeta and 13 Jbeta primers. Sequencing used immunoSEQ multiplex PCR; TCRdb keeps in-frame clones, though not all of them. The repertoire includes about 200,000 clones, around 85% of them detected once, and around 1.7% sits in the top ten. Input material: PBMCs. The receptor source for this set is a man over 45 in good health and CMV-seronegative.

The genes are TRBV30 and TRBJ1-1; D ambiguous. With 4 bases removed from V and 4 bases from J, the gap between germline ends came to 13 bases. Looked up from germline, CDR1 is GTSNPN and CDR2 is SVGIG (reference sequence). CDR3 length: 13 residues. CDR3 coding DNA: TGTGCCTGGAAGGTTCAGGCACCCACTGAAGCTTTCTTT. Translated: CAWKVQAPTEAFF.

The rearrangement links TRBV5-1 to TRBJ2-4, with 7 bases that match TRBD2. The ends lost 4 bases at V and 8 bases at J; junction bases unmatched: 6. Germline V gene lookup returns CDR1 SGHRS and CDR2 YFSETQ. The CDR3 runs 13 residues. This CDR3 reads CASSQTSWDIQYF. CDR3 DNA: TGCGCCAGCAGCCAGACTAGCTGGGACATTCAGTACTTC.

This sequence joins TRBV6-1 and TRBJ1-5, with D hard to call. The CDR3 covers 14 residues. Trimming left V 5 bases short and J 5 bases short, with 13 bases between. CDR1 and CDR2 from the germline V gene are MNHNS and SASEGT. CDR3 DNA sequence: TGTGCCAGCAGTCCCAAGGGAGGAGATCAGCCCCAGCATTTT. Its translation: CASSPKGGDQPQHF.

This rearrangement joins TRBV7-9 to TRBJ1-2; D is undetermined. The CDR3 extends over 13 amino acids. V was clipped by 7 bases and J by 8 bases, with 17 bases between them. CDR1 is SEHNR and CDR2 is FQNEAQ in the germline V gene (reference sequence). The CDR3 coding sequence is TGTGCCAGCACCCCGCTCCGAGACGGGGGCTACACCTTC. Protein sequence: CASTPLRDGGYTF.

In its sample, this clone was seen a few times. V usage is TRBV9 and J usage is TRBJ2-3; maybe TRBD2 (5 bases). In germline, CDR1 is SGDLS, CDR2 YYNGEE. The CDR3 runs 16 residues. The V end was cut by 4 bases, the J end by 2 bases, with 17 bases between. Here the CDR3 reads CASSLTPGSFTDTQYF. For the CDR3, the DNA is TGTGCCAGCAGCCTTACGCCGGGATCTTTCACAGATACGCAGTATTTT.

The chain is built from TRBV6-5 and TRBJ2-7; D is uncertain. CDR1 MNHEY and CDR2 SVGAGI come from the germline V gene. V shed 8 bases and J shed 0 bases, with 11 bases lying between them. The CDR3 spans 13 residues. CDR3 sequence reads: CASGPGSSYEQYF. CDR3 nucleotide sequence: TGTGCCAGCGGCCCGGGTAGCTCCTACGAGCAGTACTTC.

Here the CDR3 reads CSARTGAVEQYF. The CDR3 DNA sequence: TGCAGCGCCAGGACAGGGGCGGTCGAGCAGTACTTC. V and J are TRBV29-1 and TRBJ2-7; TRBD1 aligns across 9 bases. The V gene's germline CDR1 is SQVTM and CDR2 ANQGSEA. The CDR3 loop spans 12 amino acids. The J segment lost 6 bases and the V segment lost 7 bases, leaving 7 bases of the junction unmatched.

The J gene is TRBJ2-1, the V gene TRBV10-3; D uncertain. The V and J ends lost 5 bases and 8 bases respectively, with 10 bases between them. The CDR3 has 12 amino acids. Germline V gene data show CDR1 as ENHRY and CDR2 as SYGVKD. The CDR3 bases are TGTGCCATCAGTACCTCAGGTTATGAGCAGTTCTTC. It specifies CAISTSGYEQFF.

The chain has TRBV7-3 and TRBJ1-1; the match to TRBD1 covers 8 bases. The length of the CDR3 is 18 residues. Germline CDR1 is SGHTA and CDR2 is FQGTGA. The V gene end was trimmed by 3 bases and the J gene end by 3 bases; junction bases not matched to a gene: 15. DNA for the CDR3: TGTGCCAGCAGCTTGGGGATTCCGCAGGGGGCGAAAGACACTGAAGCTTTCTTT. Its translation is CASSLGIPQGAKDTEAFF.

The chain uses TRBV5-6 and TRBJ1-6, with D tentatively TRBD1 (5 bases). Germline lookup yields CDR1 SGHDT and CDR2 YYEEEE. The CDR3 loop spans 15 amino acids. Trimming cost V 0 bases and J 6 bases, with 10 bases left between them. Here the CDR3 DNA reads TGTGCCAGCAGCTTGGGCGGGGCTGGTAATTCACCCCTCCACTTT. Residues: CASSLGGAGNSPLHF.

V is TRBV30 and J is TRBJ2-7, with D perhaps TRBD1 (6 bases). This CDR3 is 14 amino acids long. Trimming left V 0 bases short and J 1 base short, with 10 bases between. Germline assignment: CDR1 GTSNPN and CDR2 SVGIG (reference sequence). The CDR3 is CAWSVGGQSYEQYF. As DNA, the CDR3 is TGTGCCTGGAGTGTAGGTGGACAGTCCTACGAGCAGTACTTC.

Turning to this clone: The junction and the germline gene differ at one end; a read error may be behind it. This chain links TRBV25-1 with TRBJ2-1; 9 bases fit TRBD1. The length of the CDR3 is 16 residues. Germline lookup yields CDR1 MGHDK and CDR2 SYGVNS. The CDR3 sequence: CASTERTGQGYNEQFF. CDR3 coding DNA: TGTGCCAGCACTGAACGTACGGGACAGGGCTACAATGAGCAGTTCTTC. Full variable domain (remainder filled in from reference TRBV25-1 and TRBJ2-1): EADIYQTPRYLVIGTGKKITLECSQTMGHDKMYWYQQDPGMELHLIHYSYGVNSTEKGDLSSESTVSRIRTEHFPLTLESARPSHTSQYLCASTERTGQGYNEQFFGPGTRLTVL.

This clone was seen only once. This chain uses TRBV5-4 with TRBJ1-3; perhaps TRBD1 as D (6 bases). Looked up from germline, CDR1 is SGHNT and CDR2 is YYREEE (reference sequence). Trimming pared 5 bases from V and 4 bases from J, leaving 10 bases between. CDR3 length equals 13 residues. The CDR3 here is CASRTRGGNTIYF. CDR3 nucleotide sequence: TGTGCCAGCAGAACCAGGGGAGGAAACACCATATATTTT.

A remark on this clone: This sample also contains other DNA sequences that code for the same CDR3. This chain links TRBV27 with TRBJ1-5, with TRBD1 as a possible D gene (5 bases). Trimming shortened V by 3 bases and J by 4 bases, and 10 bases separated the two germline ends. CDR1 and CDR2 from the germline V gene are MNHEY and SMNVEV (reference sequence). The CDR3 runs 14 residues. CDR3: CASSLQGGNQPQHF. CDR3 nucleotide sequence: TGTGCCAGCAGTTTGCAGGGTGGAAATCAGCCCCAGCATTTT.

The rearrangement joins TRBV19 to TRBJ1-2, with TRBD1 identical over 7 bases. The germline gives CDR1 LNHDA, CDR2 SQIVND (reference sequence). J was trimmed by 2 bases and V by 7 bases; bases with no gene match: 16. This CDR3 region has 17 residues. The CDR3 bases are TGTGCCAGTACCCCATCTAGGAGTTTAGGGGGCAACTATGGCTACACCTTC. Translating it yields CASTPSRSLGGNYGYTF.

The gene calls are TRBV5-1 and TRBJ1-2; D is unresolved. Trimming stripped 2 bases from V and 0 bases from J, with 5 bases between. This CDR3 region has 13 residues. Germline V gene data show CDR1 as SGHRS and CDR2 as YFSETQ. This CDR3 reads CASSFPANYGYTF. The CDR3 coding sequence is TGCGCCAGCAGCTTCCCAGCTAACTATGGCTACACCTTC. Together with reference TRBV5-1 and TRBJ1-2, the CDR3 gives the full variable domain: KAGVTQTPRYLIKTRGQQVTLSCSPISGHRSVSWYQQTPGQGLQFLFEYFSETQRNKGNFPGRFSGRQFSNSRSEMNVSTLELGDSALYLCASSFPANYGYTFGSGTRLTVV.

The V gene is TRBV14, the J gene TRBJ2-2; TRBD2 aligns across 13 bases. V shed 6 bases and J 0 bases; nucleotides not matched to a gene: 7. The CDR3 contains 18 residues. The germline CDR1 and CDR2 sequences are SGHDN and FVKESK. CDR3: CASSLTSGRRANTGELFF. CDR3 nucleotide sequence: TGTGCCAGCAGTCTGACTAGCGGGAGGCGAGCGAACACCGGGGAGCTGTTTTTT.